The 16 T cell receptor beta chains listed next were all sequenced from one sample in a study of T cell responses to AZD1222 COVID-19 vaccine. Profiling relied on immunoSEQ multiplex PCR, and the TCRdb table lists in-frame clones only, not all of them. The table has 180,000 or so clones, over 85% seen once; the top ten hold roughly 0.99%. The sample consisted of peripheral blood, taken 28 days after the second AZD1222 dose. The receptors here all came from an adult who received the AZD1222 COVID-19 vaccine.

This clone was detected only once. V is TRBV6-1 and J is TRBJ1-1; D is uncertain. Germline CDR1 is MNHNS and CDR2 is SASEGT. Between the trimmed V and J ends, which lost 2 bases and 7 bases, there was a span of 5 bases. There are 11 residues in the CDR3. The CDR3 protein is CASSERDEAFF. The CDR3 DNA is TGTGCCAGCAGTGAACGGGATGAAGCTTTCTTT.

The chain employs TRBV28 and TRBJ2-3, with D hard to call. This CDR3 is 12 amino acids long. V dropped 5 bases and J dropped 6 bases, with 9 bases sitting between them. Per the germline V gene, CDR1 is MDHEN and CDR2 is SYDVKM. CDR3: CASSPQRDTQYF. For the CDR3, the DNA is TGTGCCAGCAGTCCCCAACGGGATACGCAGTATTTT. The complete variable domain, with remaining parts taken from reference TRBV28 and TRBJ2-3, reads DVKVTQSSRYLVKRTGEKVFLECVQDMDHENMFWYRQDPGLGLRLIYFSYDVKMKEKGDIPEGYSVSREKKERFSLILESASTNQTSMYLCASSPQRDTQYFGPGTRLTVL.

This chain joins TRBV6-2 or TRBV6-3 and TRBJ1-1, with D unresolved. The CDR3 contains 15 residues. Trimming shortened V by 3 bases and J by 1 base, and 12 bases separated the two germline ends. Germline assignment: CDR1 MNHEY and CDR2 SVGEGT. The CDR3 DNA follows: TGTGCCAGCAGTTATTCCTTACTCCAGAACACTGAAGCTTTCTTT. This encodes CASSYSLLQNTEAFF.

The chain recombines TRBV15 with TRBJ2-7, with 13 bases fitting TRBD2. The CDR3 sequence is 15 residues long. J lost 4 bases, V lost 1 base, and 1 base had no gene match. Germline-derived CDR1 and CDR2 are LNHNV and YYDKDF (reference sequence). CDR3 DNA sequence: TGTGCCACCAGCAGAGGGACTAGCGGGGGATACGAGCAGTACTTC. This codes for CATSRGTSGGYEQYF.

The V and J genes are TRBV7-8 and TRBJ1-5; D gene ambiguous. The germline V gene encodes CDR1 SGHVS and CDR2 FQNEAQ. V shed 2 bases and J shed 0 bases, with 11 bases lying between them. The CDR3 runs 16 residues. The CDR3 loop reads CASSLRPPYSNQPQHF. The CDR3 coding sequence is TGTGCCAGCAGCTTAAGGCCCCCCTATAGCAATCAGCCCCAGCATTTT.

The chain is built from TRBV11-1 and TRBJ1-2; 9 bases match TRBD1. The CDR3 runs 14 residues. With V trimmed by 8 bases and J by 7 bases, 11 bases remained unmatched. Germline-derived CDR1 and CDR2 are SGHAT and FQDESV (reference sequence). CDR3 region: CASRQQGAQRGYTF. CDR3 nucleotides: TGTGCCAGCCGCCAACAGGGGGCCCAACGTGGCTACACCTTC.

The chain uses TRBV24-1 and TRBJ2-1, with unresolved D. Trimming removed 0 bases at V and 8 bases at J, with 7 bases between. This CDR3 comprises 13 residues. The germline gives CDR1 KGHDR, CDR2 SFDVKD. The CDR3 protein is CATSDLGSHEQFF. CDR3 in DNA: TGTGCCACCAGTGATTTGGGGTCTCATGAGCAGTTCTTC.

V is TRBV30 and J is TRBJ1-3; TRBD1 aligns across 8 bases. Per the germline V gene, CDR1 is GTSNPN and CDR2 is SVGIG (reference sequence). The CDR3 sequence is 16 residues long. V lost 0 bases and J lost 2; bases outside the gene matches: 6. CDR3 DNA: TGTGCCTGGAGTGTTAAGAGGACAGGGCCTGGAAACACCATATATTTT. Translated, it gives CAWSVKRTGPGNTIYF.

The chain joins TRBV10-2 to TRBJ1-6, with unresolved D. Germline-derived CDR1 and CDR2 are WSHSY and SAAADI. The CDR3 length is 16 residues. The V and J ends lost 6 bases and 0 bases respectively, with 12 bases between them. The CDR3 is CASRPEHVSYNSPLHF. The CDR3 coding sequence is TGCGCCAGCAGGCCCGAACATGTCTCCTATAATTCACCCCTCCACTTT.

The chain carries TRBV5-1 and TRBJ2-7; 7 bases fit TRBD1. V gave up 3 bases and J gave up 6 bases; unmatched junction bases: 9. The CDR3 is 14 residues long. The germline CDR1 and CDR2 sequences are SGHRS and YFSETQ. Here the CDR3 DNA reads TGCGCCAGCAGCTCCGGGACAGAGGGGGTCGAGCAGTACTTC. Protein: CASSSGTEGVEQYF.

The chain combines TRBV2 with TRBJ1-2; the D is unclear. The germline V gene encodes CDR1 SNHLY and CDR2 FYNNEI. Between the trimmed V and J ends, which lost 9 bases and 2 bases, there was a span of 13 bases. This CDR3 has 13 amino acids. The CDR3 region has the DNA TGTGCCAGGGGCCCGGGCAGGAACTATGGCTACACCTTC. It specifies CARGPGRNYGYTF.

The CDR3 loop reads CASSYSTSGPSYEQYF. The CDR3 DNA is TGTGCCAGCAGTTACTCGACCAGCGGGCCATCCTACGAGCAGTACTTC. The rearrangement uses TRBV6-5 and TRBJ2-7; TRBD2 is a possible D gene (6 bases). The CDR3 is 16 residues long. CDR1 is MNHEY and CDR2 is SVGAGI in the germline V gene. V was clipped by 0 bases and J by 1 base, with 13 bases between them.

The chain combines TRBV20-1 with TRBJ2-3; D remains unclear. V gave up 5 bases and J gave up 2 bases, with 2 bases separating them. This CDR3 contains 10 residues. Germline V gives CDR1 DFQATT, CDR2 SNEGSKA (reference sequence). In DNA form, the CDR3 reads TGCAGTGCTTTCACAGATACGCAGTATTTT. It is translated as CSAFTDTQYF.

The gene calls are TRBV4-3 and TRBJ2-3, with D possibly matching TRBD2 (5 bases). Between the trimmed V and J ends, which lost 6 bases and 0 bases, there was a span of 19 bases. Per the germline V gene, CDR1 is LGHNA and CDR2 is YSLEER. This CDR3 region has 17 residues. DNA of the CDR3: TGCGCCAGCAGTCAGAGATGGGTTGGAGGTAGCACAGATACGCAGTATTTT. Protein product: CASSQRWVGGSTDTQYF.

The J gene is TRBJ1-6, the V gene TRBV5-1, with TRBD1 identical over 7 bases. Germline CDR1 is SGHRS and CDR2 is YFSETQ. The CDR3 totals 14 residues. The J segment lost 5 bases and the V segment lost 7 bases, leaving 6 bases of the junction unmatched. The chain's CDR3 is CASGQDRNNSPLHF. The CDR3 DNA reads TGCGCCAGCGGACAGGATAGAAATAATTCACCCCTCCACTTT.

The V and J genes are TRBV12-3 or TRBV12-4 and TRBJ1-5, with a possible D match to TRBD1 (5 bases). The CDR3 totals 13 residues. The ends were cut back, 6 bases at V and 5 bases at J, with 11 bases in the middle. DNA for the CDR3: TGTGCCAGCAGGGGTGGGGGAGATCAGCCCCAGCATTTT. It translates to CASRGGGDQPQHF.